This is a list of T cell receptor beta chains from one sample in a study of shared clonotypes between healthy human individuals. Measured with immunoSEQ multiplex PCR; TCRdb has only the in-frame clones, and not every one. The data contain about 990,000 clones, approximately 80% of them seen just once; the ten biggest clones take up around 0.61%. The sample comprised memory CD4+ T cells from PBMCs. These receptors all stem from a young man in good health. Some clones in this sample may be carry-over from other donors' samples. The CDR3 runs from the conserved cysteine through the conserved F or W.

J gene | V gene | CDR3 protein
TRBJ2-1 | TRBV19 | CASSIGEYNEQFF
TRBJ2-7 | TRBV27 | CASSRTGVTYEQYF
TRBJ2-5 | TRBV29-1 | CSVEKDRGQRETQYF
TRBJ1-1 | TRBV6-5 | CASSYSGTGNTEAFF
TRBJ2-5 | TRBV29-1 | CSVARRVGETQYF
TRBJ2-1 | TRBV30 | CAWSKLAGIYNEQFF
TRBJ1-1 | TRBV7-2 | CASSAGGTGWNTEAFF
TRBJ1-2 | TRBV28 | CASSLWTGGGYTF
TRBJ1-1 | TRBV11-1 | CASSLGRLNTEAFF
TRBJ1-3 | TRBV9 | CASSATTVAGNTIYF
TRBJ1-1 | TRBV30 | CAWSFRGTRNPEAFF
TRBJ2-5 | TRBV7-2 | CASSPFGEYQETQYF
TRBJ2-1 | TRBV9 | CASSTKGEVYNEQFF
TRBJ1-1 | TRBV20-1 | CSASRYTEAFF
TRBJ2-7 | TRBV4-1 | CASSVSSGSSYEQYF
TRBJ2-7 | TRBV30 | CAWSRQGGSYEQYF
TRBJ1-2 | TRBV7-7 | CASSLISGGDGYTF
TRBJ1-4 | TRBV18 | CASSPETGNEKLFF
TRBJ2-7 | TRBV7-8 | CASSLNGLEQYF
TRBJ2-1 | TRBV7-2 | CASSLQRDFVDEQFF
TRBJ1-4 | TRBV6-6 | CASSDPGGRLFF
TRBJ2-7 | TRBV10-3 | CAIGNSYEQYF
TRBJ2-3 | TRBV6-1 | CASSETVLRTDTQYF
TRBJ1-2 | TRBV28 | CASTSGGSYGYTF
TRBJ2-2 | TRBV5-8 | CASSLGQARSGELFF
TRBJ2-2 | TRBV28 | CAGGGTPDTGELFF
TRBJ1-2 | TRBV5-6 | CASENPGELRYTF
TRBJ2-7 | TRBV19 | CASSAYVSYEQYF
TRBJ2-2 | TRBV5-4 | CASSPWTGRNTGELFF
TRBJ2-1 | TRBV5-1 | CASSRGQADEQFF
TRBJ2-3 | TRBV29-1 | CSVAPDFSTDTQYF
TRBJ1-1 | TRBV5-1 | CASGTDVGGYTEAFF
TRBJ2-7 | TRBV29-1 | CSVAGGFTGGPTVEQYF
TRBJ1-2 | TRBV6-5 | CASSGQGGYGSYTF
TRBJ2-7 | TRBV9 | CASSVAAFREQYF
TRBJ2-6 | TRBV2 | CASSDDSSGGANVLTF
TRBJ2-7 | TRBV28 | CASNLPSRGEQYF
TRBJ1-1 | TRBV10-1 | CASSGAGGKNTEAFF
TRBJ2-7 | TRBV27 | CASSPTPGGSSYEQYF
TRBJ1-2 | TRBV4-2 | CASSLRDLDGYTF
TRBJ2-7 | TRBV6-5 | CASSYVQGAHEQYF
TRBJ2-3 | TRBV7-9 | CASSVGLHTSTDTQYF